The 4 T cell receptor beta chains in this list originate from one sample, sequenced in a study of blood T cell repertoires in COVID-19. Here immunoSEQ multiplex PCR was the method, and the copy in TCRdb shows in-frame clones only, minus some. This table holds 200,000 to 250,000 clones, around 90% found once. Sequencing input: peripheral blood. The receptors were sampled from a man in his sixties with COVID-19, enrolled during active disease.

The rearrangement joins TRBV2 to TRBJ1-2; 7 bases agree with TRBD1. Trimming cost V 11 bases and J 2 bases; bases outside gene matches: 8. The CDR3 has 13 residues. The V gene's germline CDR1 is SNHLY and CDR2 FYNNEI. CDR3: CAGDRQGNYGYTF. The CDR3, as DNA: TGTGCCGGGGATCGACAGGGAAACTATGGCTACACCTTC. The whole variable domain, remainder taken from reference TRBV2 and TRBJ1-2, is EPEVTQTPSHQVTQMGQEVILRCVPISNHLYFYWYRQILGQKVEFLVSFYNNEISEKSEIFDDQFSVERPDGSNFTLKIRSTKLEDSAMYFCAGDRQGNYGYTFGSGTRLTVV.

This chain connects TRBV5-1 to TRBJ1-4, with D unclear. Trimming stripped 1 base from V and 2 bases from J, with 15 bases between. The CDR3 contains 17 residues. Germline CDR1 and CDR2: SGHRS and YFSETQ. The CDR3 loop is CASSLLPPGGTNEKLFF. The CDR3 DNA reads as TGCGCCAGCAGCTTGTTGCCCCCGGGAGGTACTAATGAAAAACTGTTTTTT.

The genes are TRBV3-1 (or the pseudogene TRBV3-2) and TRBJ2-4, with 11 nucleotides matching TRBD1. The germline gives CDR1 LGHDT, CDR2 YNNKEL (reference sequence). Trimming took 4 bases from V and 6 from J; bases not matched to a gene: 17. The CDR3 is 19 amino acids. This chain's CDR3 is CASSPLIIRTGGGSNIQYF. The CDR3 DNA reads as TGTGCCAGCAGCCCACTAATTATTCGGACAGGGGGCGGGTCAAACATTCAGTACTTC.

The J gene is TRBJ2-7, the V gene TRBV7-8; perhaps TRBD1 as D (8 bases). Trimming stripped 4 bases from V and 3 bases from J, with 16 bases between. The germline gives CDR1 SGHVS, CDR2 FQNEAQ. There are 15 residues in the CDR3. CDR3 sequence reads: CASSYPDRDYYEQYF. CDR3 sequence (DNA): TGTGCCAGCAGCTATCCGGACAGGGACTACTACGAGCAGTACTTC.